The TCR beta chain under discussion was sequenced for a study of T cell responses to AZD1222 COVID-19 vaccine. Findings and limits, study-wide: All repertoire sampling was performed exclusively after the peak T cell response. Increases in Spike-specific TCR breadth and depth were seen after two AZD1222 doses. Along spike, vaccine-associated CD4 TCRs were found throughout, with dominance at 160-218 and 743-854.

CDR3 length equals 12 residues. Germline CDR1 is SGHRS and CDR2 is YFSETQ. The V gene lost 1 base and the J gene lost 5 bases, with 6 bases spanning the gap. Produced via immunoSEQ multiplex PCR; TCRdb's table is partial and in-frame only. Of about 150,000 clones in the sample, around 92% were seen once. Details on this clone: Its antigen remains unidentified.

The sample in question was peripheral blood, obtained 28 days after the second AZD1222 dose. This TCR was sampled from an adult who received the AZD1222 COVID-19 vaccine. The J gene is TRBJ1-2, the V gene TRBV5-1; D unclear. The CDR3 region is CASSLMDYGYTF. The CDR3 nucleotides read TGCGCCAGCAGCTTGATGGATTATGGCTACACCTTC.